The 18 T cell receptor beta chains given below trace back to one sample, sequenced in a study of shared clonotypes between healthy human individuals. Some clones are missing from TCRdb's copy, which holds only in-frame ones; the method was immunoSEQ multiplex PCR. The sample yields around 2.5 million clones, over 85% seen once. Material for sequencing was naive CD4+ T cells from PBMCs. Subset noted: CD45RA+ positively selected. The receptors were sampled from a man between 18 and 35 years old in good health. Some clones in this sample may be carry-over from other donors' samples.

The V call is TRBV10-3, the J call TRBJ1-2, with D possibly matching TRBD1 (5 bases). The germline CDR1 and CDR2 sequences are ENHRY and SYGVKD. The CDR3 is 14 amino acids. Deletions cut 4 bases from V and 6 bases from J, with 15 bases between. The chain's CDR3 is CAISGLRDVHGYTF. In DNA form, the CDR3 reads TGTGCCATCAGTGGCCTCCGGGACGTCCATGGCTACACCTTC.

The chain is built from TRBV28 and TRBJ1-5; D not resolved. CDR3 length: 18 residues. The germline gives CDR1 MDHEN, CDR2 SYDVKM. V was pared by 3 bases and J by 3 bases, with 21 bases between. CDR3 amino acids: CASSLGAGRRGDNQPQHF. The CDR3 DNA is TGTGCCAGCAGTTTGGGCGCTGGAAGGCGGGGTGACAATCAGCCCCAGCATTTT. The full variable domain, its missing parts supplied by reference TRBV28 and TRBJ1-5, is DVKVTQSSRYLVKRTGEKVFLECVQDMDHENMFWYRQDPGLGLRLIYFSYDVKMKEKGDIPEGYSVSREKKERFSLILESASTNQTSMYLCASSLGAGRRGDNQPQHFGDGTRLSIL.

This chain uses TRBV5-1 with TRBJ2-3; TRBD2 matches at 11 bases. The CDR3 length is 15 residues. The germline V gene encodes CDR1 SGHRS and CDR2 YFSETQ. V lost 4 bases, J lost 2 bases, and 3 bases stayed unmatched. The CDR3 protein is CASSATSGITDTQYF. CDR3 DNA: TGCGCCAGCAGCGCGACTAGCGGGATCACAGATACGCAGTATTTT.

This clone was recorded once. This chain links TRBV5-1 with TRBJ1-6, with D unclear. Germline V lookup: CDR1 SGHRS, CDR2 YFSETQ. Trimming shortened V by 6 bases and J by 9 bases, and 13 bases separated the two germline ends. The CDR3 extends over 13 amino acids. CDR3 bases: TGCGCCAGCACCTTCGGGTATGGTTCACCCCTCCACTTT. Residues: CASTFGYGSPLHF.

The genes are TRBV5-1 and TRBJ2-1; D tentatively fits TRBD1 or TRBD2 (5 bases each). Germline CDR1 and CDR2: SGHRS and YFSETQ. This CDR3 is built from 16 residues. Trimming removed 0 bases at V and 4 bases at J, with 14 bases between. CDR3 loop: CASSLVGGVTYNEQFF. The CDR3 DNA reads as TGCGCCAGCAGCTTGGTTGGGGGAGTTACTTACAATGAGCAGTTCTTC.

The gene calls are TRBV4-1 and TRBJ2-1; tentative D call: TRBD2 (6 bases). V lost 3 bases, J lost 0 bases, and 9 bases lay in between. The CDR3 is 15 residues long. Per the germline V gene, CDR1 is MGHRA and CDR2 is YSYEKL. DNA for the CDR3: TGCGCCAGCAGCCAGGGGAGGAGCTCCTACAATGAGCAGTTCTTC. Its protein product is CASSQGRSSYNEQFF.

The genes are TRBV5-1 and TRBJ2-6; D is uncertain. This CDR3 has 15 amino acids. V was shortened by 4 bases and J by 1 base, with 9 bases between the two germline ends. The germline CDR1 and CDR2 sequences are SGHRS and YFSETQ. CDR3 coding DNA: TGCGCCAGCAGCGAGATCGCGTCTGGGGCCAACGTCCTGACTTTC. It specifies CASSEIASGANVLTF.

The J gene is TRBJ1-3, the V gene TRBV19; possibly TRBD1 for D (5 bases). Germline loops: CDR1 LNHDA, CDR2 SQIVND (reference sequence). The CDR3 totals 15 residues. V lost 3 bases to trimming and J lost 0 bases, with 9 bases between them. CDR3 in DNA: TGTGCCAGTAGTATTGGACAAATCTCTGGAAACACCATATATTTT. This sequence encodes CASSIGQISGNTIYF.

This rearrangement joins TRBV10-1 to TRBJ2-5; D is perhaps TRBD1 (5 bases). Trimming took off 2 bases at V and 7 bases at J, with 8 bases between the two ends. The CDR3 sequence is 12 residues long. CDR1 WNHNN and CDR2 SYGVQD come from the germline V gene (reference sequence). The CDR3 coding sequence is TGCGCCAGCAGTGAGAGCCAGGGGACCCAGTACTTC. Its protein product is CASSESQGTQYF.

For this clone: Other nucleotide sequences in the sample specify the same CDR3. The chain recombines TRBV6-1 with TRBJ1-5; D not resolved. V was trimmed by 4 bases and J by 6 bases, leaving 7 bases between them. The CDR3 has 12 residues. The germline V gene has CDR1 MNHNS and CDR2 SASEGT. The CDR3 DNA reads as TGTGCCAGCAGTGTAGGGAGTCAGCCCCAGCATTTT. Protein: CASSVGSQPQHF.

This clone is a singleton in its sample. V gene TRBV4-3 combines with J gene TRBJ2-1; possible D gene TRBD2, 5 bases. Trimming removed 1 base at V and 0 bases at J, with 7 bases between. Germline V CDR1 and CDR2: LGHNA, YSLEER. There are 15 residues in the CDR3. In DNA, the CDR3 is TGCGCCAGCAGCCAAGGTCGGGGCTCCTACAATGAGCAGTTCTTC. This gives the protein CASSQGRGSYNEQFF.

J is TRBJ1-2 and V is TRBV16; D remains unclear. The CDR3 covers 14 residues. The V end was cut by 1 base, the J end by 8 bases, with 14 bases between. The germline V gene encodes CDR1 KGHSY and CDR2 FQNENV. CDR3 sequence: CASSQWSEPEGYTF. In nucleotides, the CDR3 is TGTGCCAGCAGCCAATGGTCGGAGCCTGAGGGCTACACCTTC. The entire variable domain, with the rest obtained from reference TRBV16 and TRBJ1-2, is as follows: GEEVAQTPKHLVRGEGQKAKLYCAPIKGHSYVFWYQQVLKNEFKFLISFQNENVFDETGMPKERFSAKCLPNSPCSLEIQATKLEDSAVYFCASSQWSEPEGYTFGSGTRLTVV.

The chain uses TRBV28 and TRBJ1-2; 7 bases align to TRBD1. J gave up 2 bases and V 6 bases, and 6 bases lay outside the gene matches. Germline loops: CDR1 MDHEN, CDR2 SYDVKM. This CDR3 has 14 amino acids. The CDR3 DNA sequence: TGTGCCAGCAGCACGGGACAGTGGAACTATGGCTACACCTTC. Protein product: CASSTGQWNYGYTF.

This chain connects TRBV2 to TRBJ1-2; D uncertain. The CDR3 contains 14 residues. Trimming left V 8 bases short and J 4 bases short, with 17 bases between. Germline V gene lookup returns CDR1 SNHLY and CDR2 FYNNEI. In DNA, the CDR3 is TGTGCCAGCCTCCCTCCCGGCTTTGGCTATGGCTACACCTTC. Translating gives CASLPPGFGYGYTF. Using reference TRBV2 and TRBJ1-2 for the parts outside the CDR3, the full variable domain is EPEVTQTPSHQVTQMGQEVILRCVPISNHLYFYWYRQILGQKVEFLVSFYNNEISEKSEIFDDQFSVERPDGSNFTLKIRSTKLEDSAMYFCASLPPGFGYGYTFGSGTRLTVV.

CDR3 residues: CASSVDGNEQYF. The CDR3, as DNA: TGTGCCAGCAGCGTAGATGGGAACGAGCAGTACTTC. The chain combines TRBV9 with TRBJ2-7, with no clear D. The V gene lost 0 bases and the J gene lost 5 bases, with 6 bases spanning the gap. From germline, CDR1 is SGDLS and CDR2 YYNGEE. CDR3 length equals 12 residues. Variable domain in full (rest from reference TRBV9 and TRBJ2-7): DSGVTQTPKHLITATGQRVTLRCSPRSGDLSVYWYQQSLDQGLQFLIQYYNGEERAKGNILERFSAQQFPDLHSELNLSSLELGDSALYFCASSVDGNEQYFGPGTRLTVT.

Notes on this clone: Other DNA sequences within the sample encode an identical CDR3. The chain recombines TRBV28 with TRBJ1-1; D possibly corresponds to TRBD1 (6 bases). Germline-derived CDR1 and CDR2 are MDHEN and SYDVKM. V lost 2 bases and J lost 2, with 9 bases in between. The CDR3 runs 14 residues. CDR3 protein: CASSLGGANTEAFF. As DNA, the CDR3 is TGTGCCAGCAGTTTAGGGGGGGCAAACACTGAAGCTTTCTTT.

The CDR3 sequence is CASSPGPRSYEQYF. The CDR3 nucleotides are TGTGCCAGCAGTCCGGGACCTCGCTCCTACGAGCAGTACTTC. The V call is TRBV28, the J call TRBJ2-7, with D perhaps TRBD1 or TRBD2 (5 bases each). The CDR3 runs 14 residues. The V and J ends lost 5 bases and 0 bases respectively, with 11 bases between them. Germline assignment: CDR1 MDHEN and CDR2 SYDVKM. The whole variable domain, filled in from reference TRBV28 and TRBJ2-7, reads DVKVTQSSRYLVKRTGEKVFLECVQDMDHENMFWYRQDPGLGLRLIYFSYDVKMKEKGDIPEGYSVSREKKERFSLILESASTNQTSMYLCASSPGPRSYEQYFGPGTRLTVT.

The CDR3 spells CASGGGPYGYTF. The CDR3 nucleotides read TGTGCCAGCGGCGGCGGACCCTATGGCTACACCTTC. This chain links TRBV2 with TRBJ1-2; D gene ambiguous. Germline lookup yields CDR1 SNHLY and CDR2 FYNNEI. V lost 8 bases to trimming and J lost 4 bases, with 11 bases between them. The CDR3 is 12 residues long.